This is a list of T cell receptor beta chains from one sample in a study of T cell clonotyping in hematopoietic cell transplantation. Here immunoSEQ multiplex PCR was the method, and the copy in TCRdb shows in-frame clones only, minus some. The sample shows roughly 40,000 clones, 85% of them seen only once. Sample: peripheral blood mononuclear cells, taken before stem cell transplant. The receptors derive from a man between 60 and 75 years old with acute myeloid leukemia. Some clones in this sample may be carry-over from other donors' samples. Each CDR3 is given with its conserved first and last residue. Each record gives: V gene, clone size, J gene, D gene, CDR3 DNA, CDR3 protein. The D gene is left open where the match is weak. Size tells how often a clone was seen (once, few, many) or the class of an expanded clone, and some rows leave it out.

>TRBV4-3|.|TRBJ1-4|TRBD1
TGCGCCAGCAGCCAAGATTCAGGGGGGGGTGAAAAACTGTTTTTT
CASSQDSGGGEKLFF
>TRBV5-6|.|TRBJ2-1|TRBD2
TGTGCCAGCAGCTTGGAGCTAGCGGGGGGGCCCCGGCAGTTCTTC
CASSLELAGGPRQFF
>TRBV7-8|.|TRBJ1-1|.
TGTGCCAGCAGCCTCCCGACTATTCCTAAGGAAACTGAAGCTTTCTTT
CASSLPTIPKETEAFF
>TRBV27|.|TRBJ1-2|.
TGTGCCAGCAGTCCGACCCTAGGACCTTATGGCTACACCTTC
CASSPTLGPYGYTF
>TRBV7-2|.|TRBJ2-7|.
TGTGCCAGCAGCTACAGGGTCTACGAGCAGTACTTC
CASSYRVYEQYF
>TRBV25-1|.|TRBJ1-2|.
TGTGCCAGCAGTGGAGACACCTCCGGGGGCTATGGCTACACCTTC
CASSGDTSGGYGYTF
>TRBV7-3|.|TRBJ2-1|.
TGTGCCAGCAGCTTGTTGGGACACGCCTGGGGCAATGAGCAGTTCTTC
CASSLLGHAWGNEQFF
>TRBV28|.|TRBJ2-7|TRBD1
TGTGCCAGCTCCCTTCCGGGTAGGGGACAGGGAGGTGAGCAGTACTTC
CASSLPGRGQGGEQYF
>TRBV14|.|TRBJ2-7|TRBD2
TGTGCCAGCAGCCAAGATTGGGGCGGGGGGGAGACCTACGAGCAGTACTTC
CASSQDWGGGETYEQYF
>TRBV6-1|once|TRBJ1-4|.
TGTGCCAGCAGGACCTGGGGGGGAGGGCTGTTTTTT
CASRTWGGGLFF
>TRBV19|once|TRBJ2-7|.
TGTGCCAGTAGTATGCACCACCTCTCCTACGAGCAGTACTTC
CASSMHHLSYEQYF
>TRBV9|.|TRBJ1-4|.
TGTGCCAGCAGCCCCCGGGGGCAGAGTGAAAAACTGTTTTTT
CASSPRGQSEKLFF
>TRBV28|.|TRBJ1-6|TRBD1
TGTGCCAGCAGGGAAGGGAGGGGGCAAAGATCACCCCTCCACTTT
CASREGRGQRSPLHF
>TRBV7-9|.|TRBJ2-5|TRBD2
TGTGCCAGCAGCTTATGGACTAGCGGAGAGCAAGAGACCCAGTACTTC
CASSLWTSGEQETQYF
>TRBV9|.|TRBJ1-1|TRBD1
TGTGCCAGCAGCGTAGACACAGGGGCGTTTGAAGCTTTCTTT
CASSVDTGAFEAFF
>TRBV15|.|TRBJ1-1|.
TGTGCCACCAGCTCAGGGGCCCGTCCTGAAGCTTTCTTT
CATSSGARPEAFF
>TRBV14|few|TRBJ1-2|.
TGTGCCAGCACCTTGAACGTAGGGATTTCGGATGGCTACACCTTC
CASTLNVGISDGYTF
>TRBV30|.|TRBJ1-2|TRBD1
TGTGCCTGGAGTCCCCAGGGGGCTACCTACTATGGCTACACCTTC
CAWSPQGATYYGYTF
>TRBV6-1|.|TRBJ2-7|.
TGTGCCAGCAGTCAGAACGGGGGAGACCCCTACGAGCAGTACTTC
CASSQNGGDPYEQYF
>TRBV7-8|.|TRBJ1-5|.
TGTGCCAGCAGCTTACCTCGAAGGTTGGGAGTCAATCAGCCCCAGCATTTT
CASSLPRRLGVNQPQHF
>TRBV7-2|.|TRBJ1-5|.
TGTGCCAGCAGCTTGGGAGTCAATCAGCCCCAGCATTTT
CASSLGVNQPQHF
>TRBV6-1|once|TRBJ1-2|.
TGTGCCAGCAGTGAGGGCCTCTGGGGCTACACCTTC
CASSEGLWGYTF
>TRBV15|.|TRBJ1-4|.
TGTGCCACCAGCAGAGGGCAGCCAACTAATGAAAAACTGTTTTTT
CATSRGQPTNEKLFF
>TRBV19|few|TRBJ1-2|.
TGTGCCAGTATCGCGGGAGGGTTGGACTATGGCTACACCTTC
CASIAGGLDYGYTF
>TRBV9|.|TRBJ2-1|.
TGTGCCAGCAGCGTAGCGGCAGGGTCATACAATGAGCAGTTCTTC
CASSVAAGSYNEQFF
>TRBV5-4|.|TRBJ2-1|TRBD2
TGTGCCAGCAGCTATTCCGGGGGGAGGCAGTTCTTC
CASSYSGGRQFF
>TRBV5-1|.|TRBJ1-2|.
TGCGCCAGCAGCTCAGGGACGGAAAATGGCTACACCTTC
CASSSGTENGYTF
>TRBV9|.|TRBJ2-7|TRBD1
TGTGCCAGCAGCCCTCGACAGGGTGGTAACGAGCAGTACTTC
CASSPRQGGNEQYF
>TRBV6-1|.|TRBJ2-7|TRBD1
TGTGCCAGCAGTCTACAGGGGTTCGACGAGCAGTACTTC
CASSLQGFDEQYF
>TRBV30|.|TRBJ2-5|TRBD2
TGTGCCTGGAGTGGGGGGAGCGGGGGCCCTCAAGAGACCCAGTACTTC
CAWSGGSGGPQETQYF
>TRBV2|.|TRBJ2-6|.
TGTGCCAGCAGGGATCATCAGGGGCTCTCTGGGGCCAACGTCCTGACTTTC
CASRDHQGLSGANVLTF
>TRBV4-3|.|TRBJ1-2|.
TGCGCCAGCAGCCAACGTCTAAGGGTTAGCTATGGCTACACCTTC
CASSQRLRVSYGYTF
>TRBV4-1|.|TRBJ1-4|.
TGCGCCAGCAGCCAAGAGGGGGGGGCGAAAAATGAAAAACTGTTTTTT
CASSQEGGAKNEKLFF
>TRBV7-2|.|TRBJ1-1|.
TGTGCCAGCAGCTTGGTAAGCCCCGGGGCTGGGAACACTGAAGCTTTCTTT
CASSLVSPGAGNTEAFF
>TRBV19|.|TRBJ1-1|.
TGTGCCAGTAGTCTACGGGGCGGGGACACTGAAGCTTTCTTT
CASSLRGGDTEAFF
>TRBV5-6|few|TRBJ1-3|TRBD1
TGTGCCAGCAGCGATTTGGGACAGGGAAGAAACACCATATATTTT
CASSDLGQGRNTIYF
>TRBV7-6|.|TRBJ2-5|.
TGTGCCAGCAGCTTCGAGCAGGGCCCCCAAGAGACCCAGTACTTC
CASSFEQGPQETQYF
>TRBV19|once|TRBJ2-2|.
TGTGCCAGCTTCAACACCGGGGAGCTGTTTTTT
CASFNTGELFF
>TRBV9|.|TRBJ2-5|TRBD2
TGTGCCAGCAGCGCGCCGCCCACTGACCGGCGGGGGGGCCCGTACCAAGAGACCCAGTACTTC
CASSAPPTDRRGGPYQETQYF
>TRBV2|once|TRBJ2-1|.
TGTGCCAGCAAGAATAGAGGCAATGAGCAGTTCTTC
CASKNRGNEQFF
>TRBV7-9|once|TRBJ2-3|.
TGTGCCAGCAGCTTTTTATCAGGGACGGAGAGGTCAGATACGCAGTATTTT
CASSFLSGTERSDTQYF
>TRBV7-2|.|TRBJ1-6|TRBD1
TGTGCCAGCAGCAAGCGACAGGGGGCGACCAATTCACCCCTCCACTTT
CASSKRQGATNSPLHF